This T cell receptor (beta chain) is from a study of CD8+ T cells in alopecia areata. Sequencing used cDNA as its template, made by extracting RNA and reverse transcribing it. TCRdb's copy holds only in-frame clones and misses some; the assay was immunoSEQ multiplex PCR. The top ten hold about 20% of the sample, which has about 110,000 clones, approximately 60% seen once. This clone was seen more than once but under ten times. The CDR3 has 15 amino acids. The germline CDR1 and CDR2 sequences are SNHLY and FYNNEI. The V end lost 6 bases, the J end lost 1 base, and 13 bases lay between the germline ends.

The chain employs TRBV2 and TRBJ1-5; the D is unclear. The sequencing sample was made of CD8+ T cells sorted from blood. This receptor was obtained from a human donor in good health. CDR3 sequence: CASRPDSLSNQPQHF. The CDR3 DNA sequence: TGTGCCAGCAGACCGGACTCCTTGAGCAATCAGCCCCAGCATTTT.